This T cell receptor (beta chain) was recovered during a study of blood T cell repertoires in COVID-19. About the research overall: The analysed material was cDNA or gDNA that came from T cells, B-cell-depleted T cells, or PBMCs.

Profiling relied on immunoSEQ multiplex PCR, and the TCRdb table lists in-frame clones only, not all of them. The sample carries about 69,000 clones, approximately 83% recorded once. The junction had 8 bases not matched to a gene; V was cut back by 3 bases and J by 7 bases. The CDR3 length is 15 residues. CDR1 is MDHEN, CDR2 SYDVKM, per germline. The rearrangement links TRBV28 to TRBJ2-7; 11 nucleotides match TRBD2. Specimen: peripheral blood. The clonotype was recovered from an elderly man with acute or convalescent COVID-19. In DNA form, the CDR3 reads TGTGCCAGCAGTTTTTTAGCGGGAGGGCGTGGTGAGCAGTACTTC. Translated: CASSFLAGGRGEQYF.